These 18 T cell receptor beta chains were sequenced from one sample in a study of regulatory T cells in long-lasting Graves disease. Relying on iRepertoire HTBI primers and Arm-PCR of CDR3 regions, the team built TCR beta libraries. MiXCR, run by TCRdb on the multiplex PCR reads, gives a single entry per CDR3 protein. Of about 450,000 distinct CDR3 sequences listed, around 15% were seen once; the top ten hold about 10%. Time point indicated: newly diagnosed GD, antithyroid drugs for less than 3 months. Preparation of the TCR library used RNA extracted from PBMCs. The sample was also linked to a second study, of T cells in Graves' hyperthyroidism and ophthalmopathy.

The material was peripheral blood mononuclear cells (PBMCs), obtained at new diagnosis, from a patient treated with antithyroid drugs. These receptors were taken from a woman aged 25-40 years with Graves disease.

This clonotype has at least ten counts. The gene calls are TRBV20-1 and TRBJ1-4, with 7 bases fitting TRBD1. The germline CDR1 and CDR2 sequences are DFQATT and SNEGSKA (reference sequence). The ends lost 1 base at V and 5 bases at J; junction bases unmatched: 7. The length of the CDR3 is 15 residues. The CDR3 DNA reads as TGCAGTGCTAGAGGAGTTGACAGGGACAATGAAAAACTGTTTTTT. This codes for CSARGVDRDNEKLFF.

The J gene is TRBJ1-1, the V gene TRBV10-3; maybe TRBD1 (6 bases). V lost 2 bases, J lost 0 bases, and 13 bases lay in between. This CDR3 has 16 amino acids. Germline CDR1 ENHRY, CDR2 SYGVKD. The CDR3 protein is CAISEGAGAMNTEAFF. CDR3 sequence (DNA): TGTGCCATCAGTGAGGGTGCAGGGGCGATGAACACTGAAGCTTTCTTT.

Many counts were recorded for this clonotype. V and J are TRBV12-3 or TRBV12-4 and TRBJ2-3; weak D call: TRBD1 (6 bases). The CDR3 runs to 15 residues. V dropped 1 base and J dropped 2 bases, with 10 bases sitting between them. CDR3 amino acids: CASSLGQEYTDTQYF. For the CDR3, the DNA is TGTGCCAGCAGTTTAGGACAGGAGTACACAGATACGCAGTATTTT.

The chain links TRBV27 to TRBJ2-7; a weak D match, TRBD1 (6 bases). Per germline, CDR1 MNHEY and CDR2 SMNVEV (reference sequence). The V end was cut by 6 bases, the J end by 4 bases, with 19 bases between. The CDR3 length is 15 residues. The CDR3 nucleotides read TGTGCCAGCAGACAAGAATGGGGGCGGGCATACGAGCAGTACTTC. Residues: CASRQEWGRAYEQYF.

There are many counts of this clonotype. One end of the junction fails to match germline, which may point to a read error. CDR3: CASSTGTPNTGELFF. The CDR3 nucleotides are TGTGCCAGCAGCACCGGGACACCGAACACCGGGGAGCTGTTTTTT. The chain combines TRBV5-1 with TRBJ2-2; a weak D match, TRBD1 (6 bases). In germline, CDR1 is SGHRS, CDR2 YFSETQ. This CDR3 spans 15 amino acids.

This clonotype was seen a handful of times. The J gene is TRBJ1-1, the V gene TRBV7-6; perhaps TRBD1 as D (5 bases). V lost 2 bases to trimming and J lost 11 bases, with 15 bases between them. The CDR3 is 13 residues long. Per the germline V gene, CDR1 is SGHVS and CDR2 is FNYEAQ. This chain's CDR3 is CASSLSPGKGAFF. The CDR3 DNA sequence: TGTGCCAGCAGCTTAAGTCCAGGGAAAGGGGCTTTCTTT.

At least ten counts were recorded for this clonotype. V usage is TRBV9 and J usage is TRBJ2-7; no clear D gene. Trimming took 0 bases from V and 5 from J, leaving 15 bases between them. This CDR3 has 15 amino acids. Germline CDR1 reads SGDLS; CDR2 reads YYNGEE. This CDR3 reads CASSVVGRPPDEQYF. For the CDR3, the DNA is TGTGCCAGCAGCGTAGTTGGACGGCCCCCAGACGAGCAGTACTTC.

This clonotype was counted ten times or more. V is TRBV27 and J is TRBJ2-1; no clear D. Germline V gene lookup returns CDR1 MNHEY and CDR2 SMNVEV (reference sequence). The CDR3 has 15 amino acids. The V end was cut by 3 bases, the J end by 4 bases, with 13 bases between. The CDR3 reads CASSFLEVGYNEQFF. The CDR3 DNA is TGTGCCAGCAGTTTTCTAGAGGTCGGTTACAATGAGCAGTTCTTC.

This clonotype has a count of ten or more. V gene TRBV20-1 combines with J gene TRBJ2-3; TRBD2 agrees at 13 bases. This CDR3 spans 19 amino acids. Germline trimming cut 6 bases from V and 4 bases from J; bases unmatched to any gene: 19. Germline V gene sequence: CDR1 DFQATT, CDR2 SNEGSKA (reference sequence). CDR3 DNA: TGCAGTGCCCTCACCCCCGGACTAGCGGGAGAAGGGTCTGCAGATACGCAGTATTTT. This gives the protein CSALTPGLAGEGSADTQYF.

The chain combines TRBV6-5 with TRBJ2-2; TRBD1 matches 10 bases. V gave up 2 bases and J gave up 4 bases; unmatched junction bases: 4. The CDR3 covers 16 residues. Germline values: CDR1 MNHEY, CDR2 SVGAGI. CDR3 nucleotide sequence: TGTGCCAGCAGTTACGTTGGGACAGGGGTCACCGGGGAGCTGTTTTTT. Encoded protein: CASSYVGTGVTGELFF.

This clonotype was detected many times. The chain recombines TRBV7-3 with TRBJ2-7; no reliable D call. Germline CDR1 is SGHTA and CDR2 is FQGTGA. The CDR3 sequence is 13 residues long. V lost 5 bases to trimming and J lost 4 bases, with 12 bases between them. The CDR3 region is CASSQIYGYEQYF. CDR3 DNA sequence: TGTGCCAGCAGCCAAATTTATGGTTACGAGCAGTACTTC.

This clonotype appeared many times. Written as DNA, the CDR3 is TGTGCCATCCAGGACAGGGGGCGAAATGGGAATGAGCAGTTCTTC. This gives the protein CAIQDRGRNGNEQFF. The V call is TRBV28, the J call TRBJ2-1; 11 bases align to TRBD1. V shed 10 bases and J 7 bases; nucleotides not matched to a gene: 12. The CDR3 is 15 amino acids. CDR1 is MDHEN, CDR2 SYDVKM, per germline.

This clonotype turned up a few times. V gene TRBV27 combines with J gene TRBJ2-7, with 8 nucleotides matching TRBD2. From germline, CDR1 is MNHEY and CDR2 SMNVEV (reference sequence). CDR3 size: 18 residues. V shed 0 bases and J 2 bases; nucleotides not matched to a gene: 12. In DNA, the CDR3 is TGTGCCAGCAGTTTATCGGTGAGGGGACTAGTGAAGACCTACGAGCAGTACTTC. It specifies CASSLSVRGLVKTYEQYF.

This clonotype appeared a few times. V is TRBV14 and J is TRBJ2-2, with a tentative D call TRBD1 (5 bases). Germline V lookup: CDR1 SGHDN, CDR2 FVKESK. The CDR3 is 15 amino acids. Trimming left V 3 bases short and J 6 bases short, with 14 bases between. The CDR3 protein is CASSHEPGKAGELFF. DNA of the CDR3: TGTGCCAGCAGCCACGAACCAGGGAAGGCCGGGGAGCTGTTTTTT.

This sequence joins TRBV7-2 and TRBJ1-4; 8 positions agree with TRBD1. Unmatched junction bases numbered 7, after V lost 5 bases and J lost 8 bases. This CDR3 is built from 14 residues. Germline lookup yields CDR1 SGHTA and CDR2 FQGNSA. CDR3 sequence reads: CASSPDRAREKLFF. DNA of the CDR3: TGTGCCAGCAGCCCGGACAGGGCCAGGGAAAAACTGTTTTTT.

This clonotype was detected only a few times. The rearrangement uses TRBV6-1 and TRBJ2-4, with D possibly matching TRBD1 (5 bases). V was cut by 11 bases and J by 6 bases, with 17 bases left in between. Germline V lookup: CDR1 MNHNS, CDR2 SASEGT. The CDR3 consists of 13 residues. CDR3 DNA: TGTGCCTCTAGGGGTAATTCGCGAAACATTCAGTACTTC. Its protein product is CASRGNSRNIQYF.

This clonotype was detected only a few times. V usage is TRBV20-1 and J usage is TRBJ2-5, with 8 bases fitting TRBD2. The J segment lost 2 bases and the V segment lost 2 bases, leaving 4 bases of the junction unmatched. CDR3 length: 14 residues. CDR1 is DFQATT and CDR2 is SNEGSKA in the germline V gene (reference sequence). In DNA, the CDR3 is TGCAGTGCTAGACATAGCGGGACTCAAGAGACCCAGTACTTC. It is translated as CSARHSGTQETQYF.

This clonotype was recorded many times. This chain joins TRBV7-9 and TRBJ2-1, with D maybe TRBD2 (5 bases). The CDR3 totals 12 residues. Trimming removed 5 bases from V and 8 bases from J, with 10 bases in between. Germline CDR1 SEHNR, CDR2 FQNEAQ (reference sequence). CDR3 in DNA: TGTGCCAGCAGCCCGCGGGTGGATGAGCAGTTCTTC. Protein: CASSPRVDEQFF.